The present entry profiles one T cell receptor (beta chain) with its context. These data originate in a study of control samples from healthy donors and cancer patients. The assay was immunoSEQ multiplex PCR, and TCRdb's table has in-frame clones only and misses some. Of tens of thousands of clones detected, under 95% appear once; the ten largest clones hold roughly 1.3%. The V gene lost 10 bases and the J gene lost 2 bases, with 12 bases spanning the gap. This CDR3 region has 12 residues. Germline V gives CDR1 LNHDA, CDR2 SQIVND (reference sequence). The sequence came from a woman aged 40 to 55 with lung cancer. The genes are TRBV19 and TRBJ2-7, with TRBD1 as a possible D gene (5 bases). The sample comprised PBMCs. The CDR3 DNA is TGTGCCACCTCGGACATTCCCTACGAGCAGTACTTC. It translates to CATSDIPYEQYF.